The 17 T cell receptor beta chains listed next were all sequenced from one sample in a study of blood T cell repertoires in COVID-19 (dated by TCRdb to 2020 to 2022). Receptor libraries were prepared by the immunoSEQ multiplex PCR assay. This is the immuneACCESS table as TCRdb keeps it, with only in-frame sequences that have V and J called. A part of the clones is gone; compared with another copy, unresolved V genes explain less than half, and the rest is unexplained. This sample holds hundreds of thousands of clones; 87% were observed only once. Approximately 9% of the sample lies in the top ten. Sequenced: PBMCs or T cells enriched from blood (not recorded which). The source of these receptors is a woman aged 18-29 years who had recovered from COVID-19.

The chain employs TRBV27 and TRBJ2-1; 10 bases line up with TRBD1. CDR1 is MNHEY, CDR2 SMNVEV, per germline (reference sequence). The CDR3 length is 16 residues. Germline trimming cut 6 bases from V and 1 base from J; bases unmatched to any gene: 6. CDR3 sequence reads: CASRKPGQGSYNEQFF. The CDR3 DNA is TGTGCCAGCAGAAAGCCGGGACAGGGGTCCTACAATGAGCAGTTCTTC.

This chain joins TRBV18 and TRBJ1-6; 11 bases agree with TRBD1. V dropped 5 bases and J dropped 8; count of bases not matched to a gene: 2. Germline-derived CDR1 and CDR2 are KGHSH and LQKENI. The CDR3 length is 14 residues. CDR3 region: CASSRGQGDSPLHF. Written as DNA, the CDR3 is TGTGCCAGCTCAAGGGGACAGGGGGATTCACCCCTCCACTTT.

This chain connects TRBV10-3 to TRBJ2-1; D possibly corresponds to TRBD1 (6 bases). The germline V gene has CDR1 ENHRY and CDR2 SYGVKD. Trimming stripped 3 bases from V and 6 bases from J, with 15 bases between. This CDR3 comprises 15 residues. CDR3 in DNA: TGTGCCATCAGTGAAAGGGGGAAGGGTGGCAATGAGCAGTTCTTC. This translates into CAISERGKGGNEQFF.

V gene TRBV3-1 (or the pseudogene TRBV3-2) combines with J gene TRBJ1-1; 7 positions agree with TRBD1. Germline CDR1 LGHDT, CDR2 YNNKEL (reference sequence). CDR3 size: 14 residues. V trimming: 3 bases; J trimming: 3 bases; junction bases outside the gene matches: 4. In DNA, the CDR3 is TGTGCCAGCAGCCAGGCCGGGACAGACACTGAAGCTTTCTTT. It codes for CASSQAGTDTEAFF.

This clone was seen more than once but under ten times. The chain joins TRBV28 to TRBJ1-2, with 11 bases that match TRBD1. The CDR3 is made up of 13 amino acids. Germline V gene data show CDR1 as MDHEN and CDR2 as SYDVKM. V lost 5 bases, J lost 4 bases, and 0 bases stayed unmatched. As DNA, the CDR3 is TGTGCCAGCAGTGGGACAGGGGGCTATGGCTACACCTTC. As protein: CASSGTGGYGYTF.

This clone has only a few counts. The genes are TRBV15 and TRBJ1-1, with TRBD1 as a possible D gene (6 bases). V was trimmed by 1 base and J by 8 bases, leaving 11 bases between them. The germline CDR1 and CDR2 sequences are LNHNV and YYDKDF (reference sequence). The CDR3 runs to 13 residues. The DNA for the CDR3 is TGTGCCACCAGCAGAGGGGGGGGCAGAGAAGCTTTCTTT. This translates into CATSRGGGREAFF.

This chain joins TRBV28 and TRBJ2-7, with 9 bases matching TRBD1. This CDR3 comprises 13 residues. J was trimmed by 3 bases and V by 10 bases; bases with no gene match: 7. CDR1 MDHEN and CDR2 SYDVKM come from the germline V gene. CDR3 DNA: TGTGCCACCCAGGGACAGGGTCTCTACGAGCAGTACTTC. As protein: CATQGQGLYEQYF.

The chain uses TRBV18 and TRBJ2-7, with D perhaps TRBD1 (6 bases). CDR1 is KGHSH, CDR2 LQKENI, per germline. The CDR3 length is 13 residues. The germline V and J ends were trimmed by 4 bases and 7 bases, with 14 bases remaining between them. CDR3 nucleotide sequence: TGTGCCAGCTCACTAACAGACAGGTGGGAGCAGTACTTC. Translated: CASSLTDRWEQYF.

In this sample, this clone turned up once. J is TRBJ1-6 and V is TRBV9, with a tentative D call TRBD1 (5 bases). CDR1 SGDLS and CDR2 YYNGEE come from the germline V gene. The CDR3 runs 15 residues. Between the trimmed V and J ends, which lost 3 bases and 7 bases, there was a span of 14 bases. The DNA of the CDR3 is TGTGCCAGCAGCGCAGCAGCGACAGAAAATTCACCCCTCCACTTT. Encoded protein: CASSAAATENSPLHF.

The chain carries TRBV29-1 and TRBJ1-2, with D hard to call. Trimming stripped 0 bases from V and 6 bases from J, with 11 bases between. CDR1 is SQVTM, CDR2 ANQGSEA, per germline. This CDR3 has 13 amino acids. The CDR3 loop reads CSVEDTLGDGYTF. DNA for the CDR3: TGCAGCGTTGAAGACACCCTCGGTGATGGCTACACCTTC.

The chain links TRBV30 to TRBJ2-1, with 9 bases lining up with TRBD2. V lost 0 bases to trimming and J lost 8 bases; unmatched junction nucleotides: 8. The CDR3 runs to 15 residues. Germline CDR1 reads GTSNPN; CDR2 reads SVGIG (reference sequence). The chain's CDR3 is CAWSVYGGGADEQFF. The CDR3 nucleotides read TGTGCCTGGAGTGTATATGGCGGGGGGGCCGATGAGCAGTTCTTC.

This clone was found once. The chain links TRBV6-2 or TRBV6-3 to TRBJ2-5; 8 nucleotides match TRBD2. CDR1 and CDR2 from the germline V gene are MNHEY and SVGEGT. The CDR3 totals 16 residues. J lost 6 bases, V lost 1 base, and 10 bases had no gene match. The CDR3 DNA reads TGTGCCAGCAGTTACTGGTTCCGGGAGGGCGGGAAGACCCAGTACTTC. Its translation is CASSYWFREGGKTQYF.

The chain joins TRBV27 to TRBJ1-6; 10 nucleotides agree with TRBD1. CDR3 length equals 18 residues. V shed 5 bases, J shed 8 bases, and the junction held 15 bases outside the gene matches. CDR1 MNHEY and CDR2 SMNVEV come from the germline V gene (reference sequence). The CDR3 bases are TGTGCCAGCAGTCGCGGGACAGGGGCTCCGGGTGTGGATTCACCCCTCCACTTT. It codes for CASSRGTGAPGVDSPLHF.

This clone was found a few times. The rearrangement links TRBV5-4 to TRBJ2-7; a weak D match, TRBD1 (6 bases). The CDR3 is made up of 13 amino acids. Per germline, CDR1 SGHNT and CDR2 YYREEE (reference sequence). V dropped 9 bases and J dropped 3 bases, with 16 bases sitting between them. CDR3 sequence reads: CATYVQGNYEQYF. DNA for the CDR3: TGTGCCACTTACGTTCAGGGGAACTACGAGCAGTACTTC. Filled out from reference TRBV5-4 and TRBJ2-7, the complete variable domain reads ETGVTQSPTHLIKTRGQQVTLRCSSQSGHNTVSWYQQALGQGPQFIFQYYREEENGRGNFPPRFSGLQFPNYSSELNVNALELDDSALYLCATYVQGNYEQYFGPGTRLTVT.

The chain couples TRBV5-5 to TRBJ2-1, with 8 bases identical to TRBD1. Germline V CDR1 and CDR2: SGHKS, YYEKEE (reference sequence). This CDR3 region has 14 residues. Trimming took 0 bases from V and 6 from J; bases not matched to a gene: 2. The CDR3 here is CASSLGTGPNEQFF. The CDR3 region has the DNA TGTGCCAGCAGCTTGGGGACAGGGCCCAATGAGCAGTTCTTC.

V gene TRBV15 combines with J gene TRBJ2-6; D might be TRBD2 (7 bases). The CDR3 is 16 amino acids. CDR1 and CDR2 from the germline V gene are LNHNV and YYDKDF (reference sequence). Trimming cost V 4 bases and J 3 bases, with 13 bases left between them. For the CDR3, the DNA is TGTGCCACCAGCAAGAACAGGGAGGGTGGGGCCAACGTCCTGACTTTC. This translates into CATSKNREGGANVLTF.

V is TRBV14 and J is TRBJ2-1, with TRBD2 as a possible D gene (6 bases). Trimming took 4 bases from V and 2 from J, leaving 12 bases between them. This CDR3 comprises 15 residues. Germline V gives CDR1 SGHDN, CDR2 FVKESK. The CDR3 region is CASSLNSGTYNEQFF. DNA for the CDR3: TGTGCCAGCAGCCTAAATAGCGGAACCTACAATGAGCAGTTCTTC.